These 13 T cell receptor beta chains share one sample of origin, sequenced in a study of shared clonotypes between healthy human individuals. Naive CD8 cells, CD45RO-negative and positively selected for CCR7, excluded terminally differentiated effector memory CD45RA+ cells. Assay: immunoSEQ multiplex PCR; the TCRdb copy retains only in-frame clones and omits some. This table has some 2.1 million clones, over 85% appearing once. Material for sequencing was naive CD8+ T cells from PBMCs. The receptors come from a man younger than 35 in good health. Some clones in this sample may be carry-over from other donors' samples.

This chain joins TRBV6-5 and TRBJ2-1, with D unresolved. CDR3 size: 13 residues. In germline, CDR1 is MNHEY, CDR2 SVGAGI. V shed 8 bases and J shed 5 bases, with 13 bases lying between them. CDR3 nucleotides: TGTGCCAGCGGCAGTCTGGCCCACAATGAGCAGTTCTTC. It codes for CASGSLAHNEQFF.

The chain links TRBV5-6 to TRBJ1-1, with TRBD1 as a possible D gene (5 bases). The germline CDR1 and CDR2 sequences are SGHDT and YYEEEE. The CDR3 has 17 amino acids. V lost 1 base and J lost 2, with 18 bases in between. The CDR3 protein is CASSLSPGSSGNTEAFF. CDR3 coding DNA: TGTGCCAGCAGCTTGTCGCCAGGGTCCTCGGGAAACACTGAAGCTTTCTTT.

This chain uses TRBV6-6 with TRBJ2-3; D not resolved. The CDR3 loop spans 14 amino acids. The germline CDR1 and CDR2 sequences are MNHNY and SVGAGI (reference sequence). The V end was cut by 6 bases, the J end by 0 bases, with 10 bases between. The CDR3 spells CASSPVTSTDTQYF. The CDR3 DNA is TGTGCCAGCAGCCCTGTGACTAGCACAGATACGCAGTATTTT.

This chain links TRBV15 with TRBJ1-5, with D unresolved. Germline V gives CDR1 LNHNV, CDR2 YYDKDF (reference sequence). The CDR3 is 14 residues long. V lost 1 base and J lost 1, with 5 bases in between. This chain's CDR3 is CATSRVASNQPQHF. CDR3 DNA: TGTGCCACCAGCAGAGTAGCCAGCAATCAGCCCCAGCATTTT.

The V call is TRBV4-1, the J call TRBJ2-7; D gene uncertain. The CDR3 loop spans 13 amino acids. From germline, CDR1 is MGHRA and CDR2 YSYEKL. V shed 3 bases and J shed 2 bases, with 8 bases lying between them. The CDR3 reads CASSQTPTYEQYF. CDR3 coding DNA: TGCGCCAGCAGCCAGACGCCGACCTACGAGCAGTACTTC.

Remarks on this clone: The sample holds other DNA sequences that translate to the same CDR3. The V gene is TRBV28, the J gene TRBJ2-2, with D uncertain. Trimming removed 1 base at V and 1 base at J, with 4 bases between. In germline, CDR1 is MDHEN, CDR2 SYDVKM. CDR3 size: 14 residues. The CDR3 DNA is TGTGCCAGCAGTTTATCAGGGAACACCGGGGAGCTGTTTTTT. Residues: CASSLSGNTGELFF.

This chain joins TRBV12-5 and TRBJ2-5; 7 bases are a match to TRBD1. The CDR3 contains 14 residues. Germline V gene lookup returns CDR1 LGHNT and CDR2 FRNRAP. The V segment lost 4 bases and the J segment 6 bases; nucleotides outside the gene matches: 8. The CDR3 region has the DNA TGTGCTAGTGGTTCAACTGCAGGGGGAAAGACCCAGTACTTC. Translation gives CASGSTAGGKTQYF.

This rearrangement joins TRBV6-6 to TRBJ2-3; D is undetermined. The CDR3 totals 14 residues. Trimming removed 2 bases at V and 4 bases at J, with 10 bases between. CDR1 is MNHNY and CDR2 is SVGAGI in the germline V gene (reference sequence). CDR3 bases: TGTGCCAGCAGTTACGCTACCGTCCCAGATACGCAGTATTTT. It specifies CASSYATVPDTQYF.

CDR3 DNA sequence: TGTGCCAGCAGCGTAGACGGGAGTCACTACAATGAGCAGTTCTTC. Protein: CASSVDGSHYNEQFF. V is TRBV9 and J is TRBJ2-1; possibly TRBD2 for D (6 bases). CDR3 length: 15 residues. CDR1 is SGDLS, CDR2 YYNGEE, per germline. With 0 bases removed from V and 3 bases from J, the gap between germline ends came to 10 bases.

This rearrangement joins TRBV7-2 to TRBJ1-6, with a tentative D call TRBD1 (5 bases). CDR1 and CDR2 (germline): SGHTA, FQGNSA. The CDR3 is made up of 14 amino acids. V dropped 3 bases and J dropped 4 bases, with 7 bases sitting between them. CDR3 loop: CASSLGLYNSPLHF. CDR3 coding DNA: TGTGCCAGCAGCTTGGGGCTTTATAATTCACCCCTCCACTTT.

The J gene is TRBJ2-7, the V gene TRBV5-1; 12 nucleotides agree with TRBD2. The length of the CDR3 is 17 residues. Germline V CDR1 and CDR2: SGHRS, YFSETQ. J was trimmed by 3 bases and V by 0 bases; bases with no gene match: 7. CDR3 nucleotide sequence: TGCGCCAGCAGCTTGGATCGACTAGCGGGAGTGGGCTACGAGCAGTACTTC. Its translation: CASSLDRLAGVGYEQYF.

This chain joins TRBV19 and TRBJ1-1; 9 nucleotides align to TRBD1. Germline V CDR1 and CDR2: LNHDA, SQIVND (reference sequence). This CDR3 has 14 amino acids. V shed 6 bases, J shed 4 bases, and the junction held 6 bases outside the gene matches. This CDR3 reads CASRHPGQGTEAFF. The CDR3 nucleotides read TGTGCCAGTAGACATCCGGGACAGGGCACTGAAGCTTTCTTT. The full variable domain, in which reference TRBV19 and TRBJ1-1 provide the parts outside the CDR3, is DGGITQSPKYLFRKEGQNVTLSCEQNLNHDAMYWYRQDPGQGLRLIYYSQIVNDFQKGDIAEGYSVSREKKESFPLTVTSAQKNPTAFYLCASRHPGQGTEAFFGQGTRLTVV.

The CDR3 reads CASSSPGTYNYGYTF. CDR3 sequence (DNA): TGTGCCAGTAGTAGTCCTGGGACTTACAACTATGGCTACACCTTC. V is TRBV19 and J is TRBJ1-2, with D possibly being TRBD1 (5 bases). The V gene lost 4 bases and the J gene lost 2 bases, with 14 bases spanning the gap. Germline V lookup: CDR1 LNHDA, CDR2 SQIVND (reference sequence). The CDR3 has 15 amino acids.